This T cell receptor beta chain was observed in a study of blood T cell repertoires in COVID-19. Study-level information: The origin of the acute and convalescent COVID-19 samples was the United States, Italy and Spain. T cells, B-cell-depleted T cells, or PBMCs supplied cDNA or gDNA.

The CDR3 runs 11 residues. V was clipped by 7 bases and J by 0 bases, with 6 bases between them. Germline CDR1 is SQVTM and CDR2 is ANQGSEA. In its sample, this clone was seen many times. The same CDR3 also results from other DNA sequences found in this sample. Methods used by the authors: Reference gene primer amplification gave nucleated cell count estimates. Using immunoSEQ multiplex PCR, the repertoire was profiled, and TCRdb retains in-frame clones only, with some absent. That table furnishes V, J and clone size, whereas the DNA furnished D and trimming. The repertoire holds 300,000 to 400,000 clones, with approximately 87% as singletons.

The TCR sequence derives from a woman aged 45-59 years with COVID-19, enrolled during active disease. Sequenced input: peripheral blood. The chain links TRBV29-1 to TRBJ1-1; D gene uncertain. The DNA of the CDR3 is TGCAGCGCCACGGTGAACACTGAAGCTTTCTTT. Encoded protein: CSATVNTEAFF.